This TCR beta chain is from a study of T cell changes during pregnancy in multiple sclerosis. Trimming removed 8 bases from V and 0 bases from J, with 10 bases in between. CDR3 length equals 14 residues. Germline CDR1 is MNHNS and CDR2 is SASEGT. Sequencing was performed with immunoSEQ multiplex PCR; in TCRdb, only in-frame clones are kept and a portion is missing. Of 35,000 to 45,000 clones listed, around 90% are singletons. This sequence was found in a female donor with multiple sclerosis, enrolled in a pregnancy study. The gene calls are TRBV6-1 and TRBJ1-4; D is unclear. Sequences were derived from CD4+ T cells from peripheral blood mononuclear cells, sampled after pregnancy. The CDR3 DNA follows: TGTGCCAGCCACTTAGAAGCAACTAATGAAAAACTGTTTTTT. Its protein is CASHLEATNEKLFF.